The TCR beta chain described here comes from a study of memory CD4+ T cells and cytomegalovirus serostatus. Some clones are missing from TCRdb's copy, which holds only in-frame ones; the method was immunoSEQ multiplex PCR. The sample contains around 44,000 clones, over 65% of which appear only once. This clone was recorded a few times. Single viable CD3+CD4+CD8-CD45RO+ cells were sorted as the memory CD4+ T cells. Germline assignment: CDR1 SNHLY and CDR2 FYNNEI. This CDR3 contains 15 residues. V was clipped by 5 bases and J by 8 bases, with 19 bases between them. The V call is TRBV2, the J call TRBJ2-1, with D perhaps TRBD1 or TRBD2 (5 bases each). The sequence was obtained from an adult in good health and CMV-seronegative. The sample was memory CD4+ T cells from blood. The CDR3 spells CASSPRVGRGDEQFF. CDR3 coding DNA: TGTGCCAGCAGTCCCAGGGTAGGGCGAGGGGATGAGCAGTTCTTC.